These T cell receptor beta chains were read from a single sample in a study of regulatory T cells in long-lasting Graves disease. TCRdb re-called the multiplex PCR reads through MiXCR, storing one row per CDR3 protein. This sample yields roughly 520,000 distinct CDR3 sequences, of which around 11% are seen a single time; 8% to 10% belongs to the top ten. The sample was also reused in another study, on T cells in Graves' hyperthyroidism and ophthalmopathy.

Here the sequenced sample was peripheral blood mononuclear cells (PBMCs), taken at new diagnosis, from a patient treated with antithyroid drugs. These receptors all come from a woman aged 25 to 39 with Graves disease. Each CDR3 is given with its conserved first and last residue. D genes are given only for firm matches. Size is omitted from some rows. Given values are once, few, many or a class for expanded clones.

>TRBV20-1|TRBJ2-3|NA|many
CSWPLVDTQYF
>TRBV18|TRBJ2-3|TRBD2|few
CASQLGRSTDTQYF
>TRBV6-5|TRBJ2-7|NA|many
CASSYMGGRTYEQYF
>TRBV29-1|TRBJ1-2|NA|many
CSAGNPNYGYTF
>TRBV6-5|TRBJ2-2|TRBD2|few
CASSYVAGGIGELFF
>TRBV4-1|TRBJ2-3|NA|NA
CASSQVGLWASPTDTQYF
>TRBV3-1|TRBJ2-2|NA|many
CASGERYAGELFF
>TRBV11-2|TRBJ2-1|NA|many
CASEGAYNEQFF
>TRBV7-9|TRBJ2-7|NA|NA
CASSRQAYEQYF
>TRBV6-1|TRBJ2-1|TRBD2|many
CASRPTGLVVNEQFF